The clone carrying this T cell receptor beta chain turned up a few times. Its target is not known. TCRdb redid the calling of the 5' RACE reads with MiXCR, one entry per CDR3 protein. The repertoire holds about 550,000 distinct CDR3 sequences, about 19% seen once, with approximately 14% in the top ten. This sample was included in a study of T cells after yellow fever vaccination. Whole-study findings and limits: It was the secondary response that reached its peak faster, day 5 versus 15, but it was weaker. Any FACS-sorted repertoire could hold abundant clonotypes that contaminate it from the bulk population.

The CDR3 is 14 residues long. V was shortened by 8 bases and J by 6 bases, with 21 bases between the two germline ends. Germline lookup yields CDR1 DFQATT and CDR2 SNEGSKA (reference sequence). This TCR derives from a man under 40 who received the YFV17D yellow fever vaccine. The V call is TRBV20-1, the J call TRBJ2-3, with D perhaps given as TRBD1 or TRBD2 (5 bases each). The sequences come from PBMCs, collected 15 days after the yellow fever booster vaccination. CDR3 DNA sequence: TGCAGTCAAACAGGAGAGGGCTATTCGGATACGCAGTATTTT. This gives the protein CSQTGEGYSDTQYF.